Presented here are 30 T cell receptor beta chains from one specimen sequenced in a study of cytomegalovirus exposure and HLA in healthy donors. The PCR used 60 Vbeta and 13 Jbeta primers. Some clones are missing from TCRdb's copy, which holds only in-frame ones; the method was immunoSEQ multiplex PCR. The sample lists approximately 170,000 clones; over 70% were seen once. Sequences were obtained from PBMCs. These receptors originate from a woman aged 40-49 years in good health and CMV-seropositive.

Here the CDR3 reads CASSRAGGNYNEQFF. The CDR3 nucleotides read TGTGCCAGCAGCCGAGCGGGGGGTAACTACAATGAGCAGTTCTTC. The V call is TRBV14, the J call TRBJ2-1, with 9 bases lining up with TRBD2. This CDR3 region has 15 residues. From germline, CDR1 is SGHDN and CDR2 FVKESK. The J segment lost 3 bases and the V segment lost 4 bases, leaving 4 bases of the junction unmatched. The full variable domain, with the rest looked up from reference TRBV14 and TRBJ2-1, is EAGVTQFPSHSVIEKGQTVTLRCDPISGHDNLYWYRRVMGKEIKFLLHFVKESKQDESGMPNNRFLAERTGGTYSTLKVQPAELEDSGVYFCASSRAGGNYNEQFFGPGTRLTVL.

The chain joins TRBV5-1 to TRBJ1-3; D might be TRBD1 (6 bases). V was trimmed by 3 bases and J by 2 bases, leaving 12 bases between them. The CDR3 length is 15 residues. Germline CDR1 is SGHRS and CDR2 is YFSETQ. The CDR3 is CASSSSGGPGNTIYF. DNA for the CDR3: TGCGCCAGCAGCTCATCGGGGGGCCCTGGAAACACCATATATTTT.

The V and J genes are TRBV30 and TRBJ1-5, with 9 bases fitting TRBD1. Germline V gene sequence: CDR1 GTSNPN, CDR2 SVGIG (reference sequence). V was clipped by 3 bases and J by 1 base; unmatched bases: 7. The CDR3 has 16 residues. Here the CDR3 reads CAWSLTGGLSNQPQHF. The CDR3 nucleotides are TGTGCCTGGAGCTTGACAGGGGGGCTCAGCAATCAGCCCCAGCATTTT.

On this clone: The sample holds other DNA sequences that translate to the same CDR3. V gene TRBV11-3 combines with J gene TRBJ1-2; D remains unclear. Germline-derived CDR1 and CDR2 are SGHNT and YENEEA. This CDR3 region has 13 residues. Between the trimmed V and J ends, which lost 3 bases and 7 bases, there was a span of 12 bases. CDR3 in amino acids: CASSLSGGGGYTF. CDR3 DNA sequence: TGTGCCAGCAGCTTGTCTGGCGGCGGTGGCTACACCTTC.

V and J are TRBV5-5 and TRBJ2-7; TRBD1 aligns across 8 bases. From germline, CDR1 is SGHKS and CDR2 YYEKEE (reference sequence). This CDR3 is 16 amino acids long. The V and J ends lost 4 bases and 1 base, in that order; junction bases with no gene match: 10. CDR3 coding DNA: TGTGCCAGCAGCCCTGGGGCAGGGGGCTCTTCCTACGAGCAGTACTTC. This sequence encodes CASSPGAGGSSYEQYF.

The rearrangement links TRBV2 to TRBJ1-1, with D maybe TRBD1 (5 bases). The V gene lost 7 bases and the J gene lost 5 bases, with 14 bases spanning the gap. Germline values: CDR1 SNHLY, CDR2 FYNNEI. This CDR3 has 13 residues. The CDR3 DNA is TGTGCCAGCACAACAGGAGCTTTGACTGAAGCTTTCTTT. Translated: CASTTGALTEAFF.

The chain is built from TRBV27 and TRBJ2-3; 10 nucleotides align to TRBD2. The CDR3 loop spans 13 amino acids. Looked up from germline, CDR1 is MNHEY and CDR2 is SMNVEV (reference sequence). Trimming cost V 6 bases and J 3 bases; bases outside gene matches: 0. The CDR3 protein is CASRLAGTDTQYF. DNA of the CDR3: TGTGCCAGCAGACTAGCGGGGACAGATACGCAGTATTTT.

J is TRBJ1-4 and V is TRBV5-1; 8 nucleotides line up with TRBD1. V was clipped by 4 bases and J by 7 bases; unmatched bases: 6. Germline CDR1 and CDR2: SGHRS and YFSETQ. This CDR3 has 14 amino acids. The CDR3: CASSPGGRVEKLFF. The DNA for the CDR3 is TGCGCCAGCAGCCCAGGGGGCCGAGTTGAAAAACTGTTTTTT.

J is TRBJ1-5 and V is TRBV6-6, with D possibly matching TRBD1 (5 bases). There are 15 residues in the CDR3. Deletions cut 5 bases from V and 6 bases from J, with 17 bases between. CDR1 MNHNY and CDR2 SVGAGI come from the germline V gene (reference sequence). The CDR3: CASSARRDGSQPQHF. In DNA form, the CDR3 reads TGTGCCAGCAGTGCGCGGAGGGACGGGAGTCAGCCCCAGCATTTT.

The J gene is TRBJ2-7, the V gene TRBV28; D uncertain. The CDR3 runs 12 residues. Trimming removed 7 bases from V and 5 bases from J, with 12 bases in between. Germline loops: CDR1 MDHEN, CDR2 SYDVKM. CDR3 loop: CASNPGKDEQYF. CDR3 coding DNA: TGTGCCAGCAACCCAGGCAAGGACGAGCAGTACTTC.

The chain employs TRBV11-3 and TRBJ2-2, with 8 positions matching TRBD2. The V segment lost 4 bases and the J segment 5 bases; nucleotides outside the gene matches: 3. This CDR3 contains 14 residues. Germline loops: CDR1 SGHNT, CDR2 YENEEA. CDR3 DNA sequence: TGTGCCAGCAGCTCGGGGGGGGAAACCGGGGAGCTGTTTTTT. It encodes CASSSGGETGELFF.

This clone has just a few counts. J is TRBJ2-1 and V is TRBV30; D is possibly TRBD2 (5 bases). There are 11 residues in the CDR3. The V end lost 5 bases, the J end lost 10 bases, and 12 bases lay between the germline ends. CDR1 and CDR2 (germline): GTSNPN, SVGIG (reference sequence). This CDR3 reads CAWEPRGEQFF. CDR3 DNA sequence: TGTGCCTGGGAACCTCGGGGAGAGCAGTTCTTC.

This chain's CDR3 is CASSLNYEAVTSYEQYF. CDR3 in DNA: TGTGCCAGCAGCTTAAATTACGAGGCAGTGACTTCCTACGAGCAGTACTTC. V and J are TRBV7-8 and TRBJ2-7; D gene uncertain. Germline V lookup: CDR1 SGHVS, CDR2 FQNEAQ. V lost 2 bases, J lost 1 base, and 18 bases lay in between. The CDR3 length is 17 residues.

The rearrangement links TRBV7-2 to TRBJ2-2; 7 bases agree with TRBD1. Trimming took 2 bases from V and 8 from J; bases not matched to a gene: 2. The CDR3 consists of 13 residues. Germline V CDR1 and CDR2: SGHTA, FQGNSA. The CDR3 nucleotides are TGTGCCAGCAGCTTATCGACAGGGGGGGAGCTGTTTTTT. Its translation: CASSLSTGGELFF. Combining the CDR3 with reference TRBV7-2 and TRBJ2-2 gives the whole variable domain GAGVSQSPSNKVTEKGKDVELRCDPISGHTALYWYRQSLGQGLEFLIYFQGNSAPDKSGLPSDRFSAERTGGSVSTLTIQRTQQEDSAVYLCASSLSTGGELFFGEGSRLTVL.

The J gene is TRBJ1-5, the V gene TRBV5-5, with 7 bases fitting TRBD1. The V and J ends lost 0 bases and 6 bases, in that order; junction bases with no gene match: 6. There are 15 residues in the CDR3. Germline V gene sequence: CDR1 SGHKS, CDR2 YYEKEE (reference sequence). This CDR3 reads CASSLDRGMTQPQHF. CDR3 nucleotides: TGTGCCAGCAGCTTGGACAGGGGTATGACTCAGCCCCAGCATTTT.

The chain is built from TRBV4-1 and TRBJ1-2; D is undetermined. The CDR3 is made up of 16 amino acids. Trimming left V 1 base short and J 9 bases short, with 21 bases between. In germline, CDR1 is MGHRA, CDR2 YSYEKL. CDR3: CASSQVWTSGPTSYTF. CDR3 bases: TGCGCCAGCAGCCAAGTATGGACTTCGGGCCCAACAAGCTACACCTTC.

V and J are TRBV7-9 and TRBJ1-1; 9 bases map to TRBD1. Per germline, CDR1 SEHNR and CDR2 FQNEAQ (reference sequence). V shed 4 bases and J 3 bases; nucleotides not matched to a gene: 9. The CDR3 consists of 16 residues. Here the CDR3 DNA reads TGTGCCAGCAGCTCCCCGGACAGGGGTTACTACACTGAAGCTTTCTTT. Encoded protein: CASSSPDRGYYTEAFF.

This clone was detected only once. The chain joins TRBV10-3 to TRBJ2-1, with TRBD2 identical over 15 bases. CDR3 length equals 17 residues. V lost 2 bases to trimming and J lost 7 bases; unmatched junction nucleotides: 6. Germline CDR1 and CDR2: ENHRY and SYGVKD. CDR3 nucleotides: TGTGCCATCAGTGAGACCGGGACTAGCGGGGGGTTGAATGAGCAGTTCTTC. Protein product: CAISETGTSGGLNEQFF.

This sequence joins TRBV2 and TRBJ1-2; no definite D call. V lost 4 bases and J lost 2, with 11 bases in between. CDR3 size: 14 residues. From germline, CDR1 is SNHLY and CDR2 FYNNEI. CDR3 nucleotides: TGTGCCAGCAGTGGGGAGGGTTGGAACTATGGCTACACCTTC. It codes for CASSGEGWNYGYTF. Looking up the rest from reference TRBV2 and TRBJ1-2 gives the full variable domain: EPEVTQTPSHQVTQMGQEVILRCVPISNHLYFYWYRQILGQKVEFLVSFYNNEISEKSEIFDDQFSVERPDGSNFTLKIRSTKLEDSAMYFCASSGEGWNYGYTFGSGTRLTVV.

The CDR3 spells CASSGPTSGGPSYEQYF. Written as DNA, the CDR3 is TGTGCCAGCAGCGGACCGACTAGCGGGGGCCCCAGCTACGAGCAGTACTTC. The rearrangement uses TRBV5-4 and TRBJ2-7, with 12 bases identical to TRBD2. V shed 4 bases and J 3 bases; nucleotides not matched to a gene: 11. This CDR3 has 17 amino acids. Germline V lookup: CDR1 SGHNT, CDR2 YYREEE (reference sequence).

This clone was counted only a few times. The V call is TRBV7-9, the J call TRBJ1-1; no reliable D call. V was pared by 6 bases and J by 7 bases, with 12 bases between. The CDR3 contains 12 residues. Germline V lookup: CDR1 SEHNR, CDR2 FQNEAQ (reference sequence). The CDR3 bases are TGTGCCAGCAGACAAGCGCGGAATGAAGCTTTCTTT. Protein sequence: CASRQARNEAFF.

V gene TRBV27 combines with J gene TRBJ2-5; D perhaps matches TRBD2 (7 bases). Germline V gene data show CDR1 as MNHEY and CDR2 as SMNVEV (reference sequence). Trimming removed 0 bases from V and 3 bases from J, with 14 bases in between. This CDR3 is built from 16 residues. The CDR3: CASSLSMRGGKETQYF. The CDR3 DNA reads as TGTGCCAGCAGTTTATCGATGAGGGGGGGGAAAGAGACCCAGTACTTC.

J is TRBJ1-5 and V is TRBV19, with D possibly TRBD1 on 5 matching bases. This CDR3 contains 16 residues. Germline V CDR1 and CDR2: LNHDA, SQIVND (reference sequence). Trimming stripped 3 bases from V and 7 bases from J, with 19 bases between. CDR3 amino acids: CASSIARARIEQPQHF. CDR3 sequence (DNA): TGTGCCAGTAGTATCGCCAGGGCTAGAATTGAGCAGCCCCAGCATTTT.

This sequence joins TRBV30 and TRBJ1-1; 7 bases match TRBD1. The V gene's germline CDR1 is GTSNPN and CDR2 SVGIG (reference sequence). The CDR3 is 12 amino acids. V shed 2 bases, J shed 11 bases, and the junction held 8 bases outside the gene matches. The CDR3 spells CAWSPKKGAAFF. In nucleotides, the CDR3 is TGTGCCTGGAGTCCTAAAAAGGGGGCTGCTTTCTTT. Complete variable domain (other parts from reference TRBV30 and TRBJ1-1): SQTIHQWPATLVQPVGSPLSLECTVEGTSNPNLYWYRQAAGRGLQLLFYSVGIGQISSEVPQNLSASRPQDRQFILSSKKLLLSDSGFYLCAWSPKKGAAFFGQGTRLTVV.

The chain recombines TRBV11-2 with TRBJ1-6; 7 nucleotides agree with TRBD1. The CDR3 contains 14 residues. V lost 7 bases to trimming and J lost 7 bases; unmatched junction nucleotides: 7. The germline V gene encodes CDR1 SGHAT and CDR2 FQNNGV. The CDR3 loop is CASTTGQRNSPLHF. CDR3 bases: TGTGCCAGCACCACGGGACAGCGAAATTCACCCCTCCACTTT.

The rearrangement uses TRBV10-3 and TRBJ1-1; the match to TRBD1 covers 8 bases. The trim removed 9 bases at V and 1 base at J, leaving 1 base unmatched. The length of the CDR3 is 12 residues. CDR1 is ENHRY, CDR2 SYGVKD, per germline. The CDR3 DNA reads TGTGCCATAGGGACAGGGAACACTGAAGCTTTCTTT. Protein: CAIGTGNTEAFF.

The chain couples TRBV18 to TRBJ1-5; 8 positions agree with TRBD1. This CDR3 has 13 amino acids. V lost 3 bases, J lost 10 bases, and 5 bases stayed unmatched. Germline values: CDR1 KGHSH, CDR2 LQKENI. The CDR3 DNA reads TGTGCCAGCTCACCGGACAGGGAGCAACCCCAGCATTTT. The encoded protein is CASSPDREQPQHF. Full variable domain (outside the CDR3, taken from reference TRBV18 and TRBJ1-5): NAGVMQNPRHLVRRRGQEARLRCSPMKGHSHVYWYRQLPEEGLKFMVYLQKENIIDESGMPKERFSAEFPKEGPSILRIQQVVRGDSAAYFCASSPDREQPQHFGDGTRLSIL.

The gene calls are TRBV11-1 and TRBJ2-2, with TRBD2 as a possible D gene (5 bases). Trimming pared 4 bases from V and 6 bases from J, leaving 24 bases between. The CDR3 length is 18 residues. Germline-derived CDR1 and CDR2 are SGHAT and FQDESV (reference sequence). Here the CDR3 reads CASSSSPLNRWGAGELFF. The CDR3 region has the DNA TGTGCCAGCAGCTCATCCCCTCTAAACCGGTGGGGAGCCGGGGAGCTGTTTTTT.

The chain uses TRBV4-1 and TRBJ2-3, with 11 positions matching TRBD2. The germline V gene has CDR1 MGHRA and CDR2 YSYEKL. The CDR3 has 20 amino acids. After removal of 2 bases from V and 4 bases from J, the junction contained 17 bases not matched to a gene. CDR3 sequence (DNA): TGCGCCAGCAGCCAAATTCCTAGCGGGGGGCCCCCACGGAGCTCAGATACGCAGTATTTT. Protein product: CASSQIPSGGPPRSSDTQYF.

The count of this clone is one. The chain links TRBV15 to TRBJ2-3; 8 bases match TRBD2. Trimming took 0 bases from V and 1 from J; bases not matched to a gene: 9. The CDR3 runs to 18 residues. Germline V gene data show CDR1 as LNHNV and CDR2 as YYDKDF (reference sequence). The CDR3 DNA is TGTGCCACCAGCAGAGATTTGGCGGGGGGACTGCGCACAGATACGCAGTATTTT. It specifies CATSRDLAGGLRTDTQYF.